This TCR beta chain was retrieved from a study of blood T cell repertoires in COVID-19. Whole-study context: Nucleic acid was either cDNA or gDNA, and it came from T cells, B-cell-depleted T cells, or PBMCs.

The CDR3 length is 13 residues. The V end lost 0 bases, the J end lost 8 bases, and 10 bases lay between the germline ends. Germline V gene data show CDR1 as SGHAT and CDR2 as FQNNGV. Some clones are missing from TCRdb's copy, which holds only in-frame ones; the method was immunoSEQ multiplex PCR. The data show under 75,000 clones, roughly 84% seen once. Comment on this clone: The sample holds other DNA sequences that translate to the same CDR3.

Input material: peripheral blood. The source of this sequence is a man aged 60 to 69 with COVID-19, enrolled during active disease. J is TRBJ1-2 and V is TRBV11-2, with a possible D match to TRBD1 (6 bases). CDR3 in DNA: TGTGCCAGCAGCTTAGAGGGGGCCAGCGGCTACACCTTC. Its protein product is CASSLEGASGYTF.